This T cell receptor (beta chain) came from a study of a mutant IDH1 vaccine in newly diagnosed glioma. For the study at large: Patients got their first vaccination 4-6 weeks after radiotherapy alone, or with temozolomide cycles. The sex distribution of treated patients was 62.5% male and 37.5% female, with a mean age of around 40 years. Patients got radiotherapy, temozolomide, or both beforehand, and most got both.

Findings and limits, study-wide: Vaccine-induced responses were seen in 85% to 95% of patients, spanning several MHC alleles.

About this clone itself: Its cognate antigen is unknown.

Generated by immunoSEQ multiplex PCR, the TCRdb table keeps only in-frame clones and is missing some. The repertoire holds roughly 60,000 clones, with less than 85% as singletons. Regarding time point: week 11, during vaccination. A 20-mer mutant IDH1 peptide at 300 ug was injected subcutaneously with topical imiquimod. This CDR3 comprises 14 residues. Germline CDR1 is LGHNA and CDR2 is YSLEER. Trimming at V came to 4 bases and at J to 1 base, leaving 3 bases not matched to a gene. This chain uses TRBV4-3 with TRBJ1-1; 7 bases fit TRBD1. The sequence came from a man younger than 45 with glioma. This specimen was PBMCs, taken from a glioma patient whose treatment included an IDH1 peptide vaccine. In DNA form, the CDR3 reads TGCGCCAGCAGCCCAGGACAGGCGAACACTGAAGCTTTCTTT. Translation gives CASSPGQANTEAFF.